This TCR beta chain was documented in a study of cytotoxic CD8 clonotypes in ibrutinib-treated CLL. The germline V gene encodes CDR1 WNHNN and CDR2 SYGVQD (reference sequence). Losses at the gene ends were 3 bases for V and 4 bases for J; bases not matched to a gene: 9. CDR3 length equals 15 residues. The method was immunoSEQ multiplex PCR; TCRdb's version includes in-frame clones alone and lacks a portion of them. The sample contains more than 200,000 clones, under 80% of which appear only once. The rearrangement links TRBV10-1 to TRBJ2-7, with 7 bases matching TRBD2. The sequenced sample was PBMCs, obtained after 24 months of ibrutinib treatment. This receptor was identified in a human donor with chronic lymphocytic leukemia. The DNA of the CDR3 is TGCGCCAGCAGTGAATCCGGGGGGATCGGGTACGAGCAGTACTTC. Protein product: CASSESGGIGYEQYF.